This T cell receptor (beta chain) comes out of a study of blood T cells in healthy people across ages (dated by TCRdb to the mid-2010s). In terms of the full investigation: In model experiments, roughly one uniquely barcoded TCR beta cDNA molecule per two T cells was captured by template switching. Age-related changes in TCR beta repertoire diversity were measured in the study by deep sequencing normalized with unique cDNA molecular identifiers. The donors were split into four age groups: young (average around 15 years), middle-aged (roughly 39), aged (over 55) and long-lived (roughly 86). To avoid experimental bias, donors of different ages were distributed randomly across sequencing lanes. Two additional independent replicas of 1 million unique cDNA reads from the same blood draw were analyzed for two donors (one aged 18 to 29 and one aged 80 or older). What the study reported, not specific to this receptor: As age increased, observed TCR beta diversity per million T cells dropped in a roughly linear way, and a significant reduction was already evident by age around 41. Estimates of total diversity from one million sequenced T cells were regarded as lower bounds and underestimates. Because the CMV infection status of the donors was unknown, age-related changes in expanded clonotypes may potentially have been confounded. Bulk unsorted PBMC profiling prevented conclusive comparison of naive and antigen-experienced compartments. A strong correlation was found between observed TCR beta diversity and the percentage of naive T cells measured by flow cytometry. The long-lived group showed more naive CD4+ T cells, fewer expanded clones and increased TCR diversity than the aged group, suggesting age selection.

The CDR3 holds 16 amino acids from the cysteine to the phenylalanine. CDR3 DNA is the only sequence kept; it has 48 bases, read in frame from the first base. The 35 to 40 donors, aged 6 to 90 years, were systemically healthy Caucasian individuals from Russia. Each donor gave ten milliliters of peripheral blood, collected into EDTA-treated Vacutainer tubes. PBMCs were isolated by Ficoll-Paque density-gradient centrifugation, with at least 6 million obtained per sample. Total RNA was extracted from PBMCs with Trizol reagent, with at least 6 micrograms obtained per sample. For every donor, an aliquot of PBMCs went through flow cytometry to measure the percentages of naive CD45RAhigh/CD27high T cells. Library method: 5' RACE. The instrument given in TCRdb is Illumina HiSeq 2500. A second PCR of about 6 to 12 cycles was performed with a sample-barcoded 5' primer and a J-beta primer mix. A unique molecular identifier was introduced onto each TCR beta cDNA molecule by a template-switch 5' adaptor carrying 12 random nucleotides. Each sample yielded at least 3 million CDR3-containing paired-end reads. First-strand cDNA synthesis was performed from all RNA using the Mint cDNA synthesis kit, with priming by a TRBC-specific oligonucleotide. Following uracil-DNA glycosylase treatment, a first 18-cycle PCR with universal primers M1SS and BC2_uni_R was performed on all cDNA. The authors processed their data as follows. Each sample was normalized by randomly selecting 1 million high-quality reads, each carrying a distinct molecular identifier. Instead of being binned into consensus sequences, reads that shared molecular identifiers were thrown out. CDR3 identification, clonotype clustering and error correction used MiTCR with a Q25 quality threshold and the strictest error-elimination algorithm. A nonparametric unseen species model with Euler transformation was used to estimate a lower bound on total TCR beta diversity. TCRdb's own reprocessing of the public reads used fastp at Q25 and MiXCR and kept productive beta chains. Merged by CDR3 protein, the rows form single entries marked with the most common genes and DNA. TCRdb assigned the V and J calls; the authors' analysis was not used. The sample has about 1.5 million distinct CDR3 sequences on record, under 55% of them singletons. The ten largest clones take up over 3.5% of the sample.

In this sample, this clonotype turned up a few times. Its cognate antigen has yet to be identified. A read error may account for a junction end that differs from germline. This chain joins TRBV12-3 or TRBV12-4 to TRBJ1-5; TRBD1 matches 10 bases in the middle. The TCR was taken from a woman aged 18-30 years in good health. Sequencing was performed on blood. The nucleotide sequence is TGTGCCAGCAGTCCAGGACAGGGGGAGGGCAATAAGCCCCAGCATTTT. This is translated as CASSPGQGEGNKPQHF.